This T cell receptor beta chain is from a study of cytomegalovirus exposure and HLA in healthy donors. Notes on the study in general: The records held CMV serostatus as the only immune exposure information.

Concerning this clone: Its antigen is unidentified.

With 6 bases removed from V and 4 bases from J, the gap between germline ends came to 19 bases. The CDR3 is 16 amino acids. From germline, CDR1 is LGHNA and CDR2 YSLEER. It was with 60 Vbeta and 13 Jbeta primers that the PCR ran. The data were produced by immunoSEQ multiplex PCR, yet TCRdb's version contains in-frame clones alone and is incomplete. The sample includes about 130,000 clones, just under 80% of them seen just once. The sequence came from a man younger than 40 in good health. The rearrangement uses TRBV4-3 and TRBJ2-1, with D perhaps TRBD2 (6 bases). Sample: PBMCs. In nucleotides, the CDR3 is TGCGCCAGCAGTCTCCCCACGGGGGTGCCTTACAATGAGCAGTTCTTC. Protein product: CASSLPTGVPYNEQFF.